This T cell receptor beta chain was recovered during a study of post-analysis software for immune sequencing data. General study points: Compared with controls, patients showed significantly lower normalized Chao1 diversity. Compared with controls, patients had more of roughly five TRBV segments, including TRBV5-6, TRBV5-1 and TRBV20-1. F measure grouped same-batch samples tightly together.

This CDR3 is built from 15 residues. Losses at the gene ends were 0 bases for V and 3 bases for J; bases not matched to a gene: 4. In germline, CDR1 is DFQATT, CDR2 SNEGSKA (reference sequence). Unique molecular identifiers had been added to the TCR beta cDNA libraries. Each CDR3 protein gets one entry after TCRdb re-called the PCR reads with MiXCR. The sample shows roughly 170,000 distinct CDR3 sequences, approximately 30% of them seen only once. This clonotype has a count of ten or more. What it binds is unknown. The chain combines TRBV20-1 with TRBJ2-1, with 8 bases identical to TRBD2. The sequenced sample was blood. The source is a girl aged 5 to 17 with multiple sclerosis. The CDR3, as DNA: TGCAGTGCTAGAGATAACAGCGGGAGCTACAATGAGCAGTTCTTC. Residues: CSARDNSGSYNEQFF.